Presented here are 24 T cell receptor beta chains from one specimen sequenced in a study of CD8 T cells in Susac syndrome. Random hexamers served to reverse transcribe roughly 0.5 to 1 ug RNA. Each CDR3 protein is one row after TCRdb ran MiXCR on the immunoSEQ multiplex PCR reads. The sample has about 140,000 distinct CDR3 sequences; approximately 95% are singletons. Sequenced: CD8+ T cells from PBMCs. The receptors stem from a human donor with Susac syndrome.

The chain joins TRBV12-3 or TRBV12-4 to TRBJ2-3; TRBD2 matches 8 bases. This CDR3 region has 15 residues. V trimming: 0 bases; J trimming: 2 bases; junction bases outside the gene matches: 1. CDR3 amino acids: CASSLASGTTDTQYF. The CDR3 DNA reads TGTGCCAGCAGTTTAGCTAGCGGGACCACAGATACGCAGTATTTT.

The J gene is TRBJ2-7, the V gene TRBV20-1, with 7 bases lining up with TRBD2. V lost 3 bases to trimming and J lost 3 bases; unmatched junction nucleotides: 5. This CDR3 comprises 13 residues. Germline V gene data show CDR1 as DFQATT and CDR2 as SNEGSKA (reference sequence). For the CDR3, the DNA is TGCAGTGCTAGTCGTCTAGCGGACTACGAGCAGTACTTC. This codes for CSASRLADYEQYF.

This clonotype has only a few counts. The rearrangement joins TRBV6-6 to TRBJ2-7; D remains unclear. V lost 2 bases, J lost 0 bases, and 8 bases lay in between. The CDR3 is 14 amino acids. Germline CDR1 and CDR2: MNHNY and SVGAGI (reference sequence). The CDR3 loop reads CASSYEAGSYEQYF. The DNA of the CDR3 is TGTGCCAGCAGTTACGAGGCAGGCTCCTACGAGCAGTACTTC.

The chain employs TRBV12-3 or TRBV12-4 and TRBJ1-1; D is undetermined. The CDR3 consists of 12 residues. V was trimmed by 6 bases and J by 5 bases, leaving 10 bases between them. The CDR3 bases are TGTGCCAGCAGCCTCGGAATGACTGAAGCTTTCTTT. It is translated as CASSLGMTEAFF.

The V and J genes are TRBV30 and TRBJ1-1, with D uncertain. V was cut by 1 base and J by 5 bases, with 14 bases left in between. The CDR3 has 14 residues. The V gene's germline CDR1 is GTSNPN and CDR2 SVGIG (reference sequence). The CDR3 bases are TGTGCCTGGAGTGGGACGGCCCTTGGGACTGAAGCTTTCTTT. Translated: CAWSGTALGTEAFF.

This clonotype has a single count. The rearrangement links TRBV24-1 to TRBJ1-1; D unclear. The CDR3 covers 12 residues. Germline values: CDR1 KGHDR, CDR2 SFDVKD. V shed 4 bases and J shed 7 bases, with 9 bases lying between them. The CDR3 nucleotides are TGTGCCACCAGTGAAACCTCAGGTGAAGCTTTCTTT. It is translated as CATSETSGEAFF.

The CDR3 region has the DNA TGTGCCAGCAGAAACAGGAACACTGAAGCTTTCTTT. Protein: CASRNRNTEAFF. The rearrangement links TRBV7-6 to TRBJ1-1; D is uncertain. The V end was cut by 6 bases, the J end by 1 base, with 6 bases between. This CDR3 comprises 12 residues. The germline V gene has CDR1 SGHVS and CDR2 FNYEAQ.

This chain uses TRBV2 with TRBJ2-6, with D maybe TRBD2 (5 bases). In germline, CDR1 is SNHLY, CDR2 FYNNEI. This CDR3 has 17 residues. Trimming took 3 bases from V and 1 from J, leaving 13 bases between them. This CDR3 reads CASSDPRVLSGANVLTF. DNA for the CDR3: TGTGCCAGCAGTGATCCGAGGGTGTTATCTGGGGCCAACGTCCTGACTTTC. The full variable domain, in which reference TRBV2 and TRBJ2-6 provide the parts outside the CDR3, is EPEVTQTPSHQVTQMGQEVILRCVPISNHLYFYWYRQILGQKVEFLVSFYNNEISEKSEIFDDQFSVERPDGSNFTLKIRSTKLEDSAMYFCASSDPRVLSGANVLTFGAGSRLTVL.

The chain recombines TRBV9 with TRBJ2-1, with D possibly TRBD2 on 6 matching bases. The CDR3 has 18 residues. Germline assignment: CDR1 SGDLS and CDR2 YYNGEE. V lost 4 bases and J lost 5, with 25 bases in between. This chain's CDR3 is CASSSTGYSGSYDNEQFF. The CDR3 bases are TGTGCCAGCAGCAGCACCGGTTATAGCGGCAGCTACGACAATGAGCAGTTCTTC.

The chain couples TRBV28 to TRBJ1-5; no clear D gene. This CDR3 has 12 residues. CDR1 is MDHEN and CDR2 is SYDVKM in the germline V gene. V dropped 6 bases and J dropped 7 bases, with 10 bases sitting between them. In nucleotides, the CDR3 is TGTGCCAGCAGCAAGGGTGGGCAGCCCCAGCATTTT. It yields the protein CASSKGGQPQHF.

J is TRBJ2-7 and V is TRBV29-1; 7 positions agree with TRBD2. Germline V lookup: CDR1 SQVTM, CDR2 ANQGSEA. The CDR3 consists of 16 residues. The junction had 12 bases not matched to a gene; V was cut back by 2 bases and J by 2 bases. CDR3 coding DNA: TGCAGCGTTGAATTTTTTTCTCTAGCGGAGACCTACGAGCAGTACTTC. Amino acid sequence: CSVEFFSLAETYEQYF.

The chain recombines TRBV29-1 with TRBJ1-2; D is perhaps TRBD1 (5 bases). The CDR3 extends over 12 amino acids. Trimming cost V 3 bases and J 4 bases, with 9 bases left between them. The germline V gene has CDR1 SQVTM and CDR2 ANQGSEA. CDR3: CSVDQGGYGYTF. Written as DNA, the CDR3 is TGCAGCGTTGACCAGGGTGGCTATGGCTACACCTTC.

The J gene is TRBJ1-2, the V gene TRBV5-6; D unclear. CDR3 length: 11 amino acids. V shed 2 bases and J shed 11 bases, with 10 bases lying between them. Germline CDR1 reads SGHDT; CDR2 reads YYEEEE. DNA of the CDR3: TGTGCCAGCAGCTTTGGCACGGAGTACACCTTC. This encodes CASSFGTEYTF.

V is TRBV7-9 and J is TRBJ1-1, with D uncertain. The germline gives CDR1 SEHNR, CDR2 FQNEAQ (reference sequence). This CDR3 comprises 11 residues. The V end was cut by 4 bases, the J end by 6 bases, with 6 bases between. CDR3 region: CASSSVPEAFF. In DNA, the CDR3 is TGTGCCAGCAGCTCCGTCCCTGAAGCTTTCTTT.

V gene TRBV5-4 combines with J gene TRBJ1-2; no clear D. Germline V gives CDR1 SGHNT, CDR2 YYREEE (reference sequence). V was clipped by 3 bases and J by 3 bases, with 12 bases between them. The CDR3 length is 14 residues. The CDR3, as DNA: TGTGCCAGCAGCTCACCGGACCGATACTATGGCTACACCTTC. Its translation is CASSSPDRYYGYTF.

Concerning this clonotype itself: The DNA is omitted, as the CDR3 cannot be located on it reliably, and the CDR3 follows TCRdb's listing. This chain joins TRBV12-3 or TRBV12-4 and TRBJ2-2; the D call of TRBD1 is as the table states it, not checked on the DNA. The CDR3 extends over 15 residues, inclusive of both ends. The CDR3 protein is CASSSSGRADGELFF.

The rearrangement uses TRBV24-1 and TRBJ2-5; D remains unclear. The germline V and J ends were trimmed by 1 base and 5 bases, with 7 bases remaining between them. Germline lookup yields CDR1 KGHDR and CDR2 SFDVKD. This CDR3 is built from 13 residues. CDR3 amino acids: CATSDFPEETQYF. Written as DNA, the CDR3 is TGTGCCACCAGTGATTTCCCAGAGGAGACCCAGTACTTC.

The V and J genes are TRBV24-1 and TRBJ2-3; TRBD1 aligns across 8 bases. The CDR3 extends over 14 amino acids. Germline CDR1 KGHDR, CDR2 SFDVKD. With V trimmed by 3 bases and J by 4 bases, 2 bases remained unmatched. The DNA of the CDR3 is TGTGCCACCAGTGATGGACAGGGTGCAGATACGCAGTATTTT. This sequence encodes CATSDGQGADTQYF.

A single count supports this clonotype. This chain joins TRBV7-6 and TRBJ2-2; 14 bases match TRBD2. V shed 5 bases and J 8 bases; nucleotides not matched to a gene: 13. CDR1 is SGHVS and CDR2 is FNYEAQ in the germline V gene. The CDR3 sequence is 18 residues long. In nucleotides, the CDR3 is TGTGCCAGCAGCCCAGGGACTAGCGGGAGCCGTTTTGAAGGGGAGCTGTTTTTT. It translates to CASSPGTSGSRFEGELFF.

This chain joins TRBV9 and TRBJ1-1, with 7 bases identical to TRBD1. Germline CDR1 reads SGDLS; CDR2 reads YYNGEE. The CDR3 is 18 residues long. Germline trimming cut 0 bases from V and 1 base from J; bases unmatched to any gene: 12. In DNA, the CDR3 is TGTGCCAGCAGCGTAGTCGCGACTACAGGGGTGTCGAACACTGAAGCTTTCTTT. Translating gives CASSVVATTGVSNTEAFF. Looking up the rest from reference TRBV9 and TRBJ1-1 gives the full variable domain: DSGVTQTPKHLITATGQRVTLRCSPRSGDLSVYWYQQSLDQGLQFLIQYYNGEERAKGNILERFSAQQFPDLHSELNLSSLELGDSALYFCASSVVATTGVSNTEAFFGQGTRLTVV.

This clonotype was detected once. J is TRBJ2-2 and V is TRBV7-6, with TRBD2 matching 8 bases. This CDR3 has 18 residues. V was clipped by 5 bases and J by 1 base; unmatched bases: 12. Germline CDR1 SGHVS, CDR2 FNYEAQ. CDR3 loop: CASSPGLAGDLNTGELFF. The CDR3 bases are TGTGCCAGCAGCCCTGGACTAGCCGGCGATCTGAACACCGGGGAGCTGTTTTTT.

CDR3 in amino acids: CSAIGLGNQPQHF. The CDR3 nucleotides read TGCAGTGCTATCGGATTAGGGAATCAGCCCCAGCATTTT. The J gene is TRBJ1-5, the V gene TRBV20-1; D is unclear. Trimming removed 4 bases at V and 4 bases at J, with 11 bases between. Looked up from germline, CDR1 is DFQATT and CDR2 is SNEGSKA (reference sequence). There are 13 residues in the CDR3.

With respect to this clonotype: At one of its ends the junction is not consistent with the germline gene, which may arise from a read error. The chain carries TRBV11-2 and TRBJ2-7; tentatively, D is TRBD2 (6 bases). The CDR3 spans 10 residues. Germline V lookup: CDR1 SGHAT, CDR2 FQNNGV. The CDR3 sequence: CASSPGTGDF. The CDR3, as DNA: TGTGCCAGCAGCCCAGGGACGGGGGACTTC.

This clonotype has just one count. V is TRBV11-3 and J is TRBJ2-5, with 7 bases lining up with TRBD1. Germline assignment: CDR1 SGHNT and CDR2 YENEEA. V lost 5 bases to trimming and J lost 3 bases; unmatched junction nucleotides: 6. The CDR3 consists of 14 residues. For the CDR3, the DNA is TGTGCCAGCAGCCCCCGACAGGGCGAAGAGACCCAGTACTTC. As protein: CASSPRQGEETQYF.